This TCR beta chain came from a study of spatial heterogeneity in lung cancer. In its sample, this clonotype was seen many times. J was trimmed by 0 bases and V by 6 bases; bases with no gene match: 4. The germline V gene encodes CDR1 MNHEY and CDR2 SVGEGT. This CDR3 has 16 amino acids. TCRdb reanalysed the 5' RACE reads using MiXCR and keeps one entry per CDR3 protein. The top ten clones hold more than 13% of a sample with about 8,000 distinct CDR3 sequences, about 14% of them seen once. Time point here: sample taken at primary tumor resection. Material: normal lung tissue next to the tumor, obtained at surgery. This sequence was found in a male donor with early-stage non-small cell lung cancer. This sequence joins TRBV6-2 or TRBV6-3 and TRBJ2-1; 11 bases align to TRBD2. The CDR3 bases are TGTGCCAGCAGACCCCTAGCGGGGGGCTCCTACAATGAGCAGTTCTTC. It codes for CASRPLAGGSYNEQFF.